This T cell receptor (beta chain) was recorded in a study of T cell clonotyping in hematopoietic cell transplantation. Study conclusions and caveats: CD4 and CD8 repertoire contributions could not be separated without sorting. Pathologically expanded recipient clonotypes increased progressively from day 30 to day 180 as diversity fell. Graft donor and pretransplant recipient Inverse Simpson Index values predicted broader posttransplant TCR diversity.

Some clones are missing from TCRdb's copy, which holds only in-frame ones; the method was immunoSEQ multiplex PCR. The top ten clones hold around 0.85% of a sample with 35,000 to 45,000 clones, about 95% of them seen once. As regards this clone: Its antigen is unknown.

Germline CDR1 is SGHTA and CDR2 is FQGNSA. Trimming pared 1 base from V and 6 bases from J, leaving 6 bases between. The CDR3 consists of 12 residues. The origin of this receptor is a woman in her forties or fifties in good health. Some clones in this sample may be carry-over from other donors' samples. The chain carries TRBV7-2 and TRBJ1-2; unclear D gene. Source material: peripheral blood mononuclear cells. CDR3 protein: CASSLDRNGYTF. CDR3 in DNA: TGTGCCAGCAGCTTAGACAGAAATGGCTACACCTTC.